The rows below give T cell receptor beta chains drawn from one sample of a study of blood T cells in healthy people across ages. A single record per CDR3 protein comes from TCRdb applying MiXCR to the 5' RACE reads. Counted here are over 1,500,000 distinct CDR3 sequences, roughly two fifths occurring once; the ten biggest clones make up approximately 22%. The sample taken for sequencing was blood. These TCRs come from a human donor in good health. The CDR3 runs from the conserved cysteine through the conserved F or W. A D gene is named only where the DNA matches it firmly. Size is omitted from some rows. Given values are once, few, many or a class for expanded clones.

.	TRBV24-1	TRBJ2-7	.	TGTGCCACCAGTGATTTTGGCGTATACAATGAGCAGTACTTC	CATSDFGVYNEQYF
.	TRBV5-1	TRBJ2-5	.	TGCCCCAGCAGCCCAGGGCTGTCGGGACAAGAGACCCAGTACTTC	CPSSPGLSGQETQYF
few	TRBV4-3	TRBJ2-1	.	TGCGCCAGCAGCCAAGACTCGATTGGCAATGAGCAGTTCTTC	CASSQDSIGNEQFF
.	TRBV5-1	TRBJ1-1	.	TGCGCCAGCAGCTTAATTAGGAGCCCAAATGAAGCTTTCTTT	CASSLIRSPNEAFF
.	TRBV24-1	TRBJ2-1	TRBD1	TGTGCCACCAGCTCACCCGGGACAGCCTACAATGGGCAGTTCTTC	CATSSPGTAYNGQFF
.	TRBV10-3	TRBJ2-3	.	TGTGCCATCAGTGAGTTCGCGGGGGCGAACACAGATACGCAGTATTTT	CAISEFAGANTDTQYF
few	TRBV7-2	TRBJ2-1	TRBD2	TGTGCCAGCAGCTTACTAGCGGTATACAATGAGCAGTTCTTC	CASSLLAVYNEQFF
few	TRBV7-2	TRBJ2-3	.	TGTGCCAGCAGCTTATACGGCCCATTGGATACGCAGTATTTT	CASSLYGPLDTQYF
.	TRBV12-5	TRBJ1-1	.	TGTGCTAGTGGTTTGGAGCCGGGGGTGGTCGGTGAAGCTTTCTTT	CASGLEPGVVGEAFF
.	TRBV2	TRBJ2-2	.	TGTGCCAGCAGTGAACTGATATACACCGGGGAGCTGTTTTTT	CASSELIYTGELFF
.	TRBV3-1	TRBJ1-2	TRBD1	TGTGCCAGCAGCCCAAGGACAGGGGGCTTGGATGGCTACACCTTC	CASSPRTGGLDGYTF
many	TRBV7-2	TRBJ2-6	.	TGTGCCAGCAGCTTAGCGGGGCAGGCTGGGGCCAACGTCCTGACTTTC	CASSLAGQAGANVLTF
.	TRBV28	TRBJ2-7	.	TGTGCCAGCAGTGCTAGGGTACACAATGAGCAGTACTTC	CASSARVHNEQYF
.	TRBV6-6	TRBJ2-7	.	TGTGTCAGCAGCTCTATCCGGGGCAGTAGAAACGAGCAGTACTTC	CVSSSIRGSRNEQYF
.	TRBV20-1	TRBJ2-3	.	TGCAGTGGCACCATAGACACAGATACGCAGTATTTT	CSGTIDTDTQYF
.	TRBV29-1	TRBJ2-3	TRBD1	TGCAGCGCCTCCTTCGGGGGACAGGAAATCGGCGATACGCAGTATTTT	CSASFGGQEIGDTQYF
once	TRBV4-2	TRBJ2-5	TRBD2	TGTGCCAGCAGGGTGACTAGCGGGGGGGCCTTCGGTGAGACCCAGTACTTC	CASRVTSGGAFGETQYF
.	TRBV6-2/TRBV6-3	TRBJ2-1	TRBD2	TGTGCCAGCAGTAGGCGGGGGGGAAACAATGAGCAGGTCTTC	CASSRRGGNNEQVF
few	TRBV29-1	TRBJ2-7	.	TGCAGCGCTGAGTGGGACTCCTACGAGCAGTACTTC	CSAEWDSYEQYF
once	TRBV7-9	TRBJ2-6	.	TGTGCCAGCAGCCTGCTGAGTGGCGGGGCCAACGTCCTGACTTTC	CASSLLSGGANVLTF
few	TRBV5-1	TRBJ2-3	.	TGCGCCAGCAGCTTGGACAGGGCGGCGCAGTATTTT	CASSLDRAAQYF
.	TRBV4-3	TRBJ1-6	TRBD1	TGCGCCAGCAGCCAAGGCAACAGGGGGATCCGCGATTCACCCCTCCACTTT	CASSQGNRGIRDSPLHF
.	TRBV7-9	TRBJ2-1	.	TGTGCCAGCAGCTTATGGCCCGATGAGCAGTTCTTC	CASSLWPDEQFF
few	TRBV12-3/TRBV12-4	TRBJ1-2	.	TGTGCCAGCAGTGCCGGGGTTCACCCATTTCGGAGTGGCTACACCTTC	CASSAGVHPFRSGYTF
few	TRBV28	TRBJ1-2	TRBD1	TGTGCCAGCACCACATCCCAGACAGGGAACTATGGCTACACCTTC	CASTTSQTGNYGYTF
few	TRBV6-5	TRBJ2-7	.	TGTGCCAGCAGTTACTCGAACCGTCTGGGGGCAGGCCAGACCTACGAGCAGTACTTC	CASSYSNRLGAGQTYEQYF
.	TRBV5-8	TRBJ2-7	.	TGTGCCAGCAGCTTGTTTCGAAGGGGCCCCTACGAGCAGTACTTC	CASSLFRRGPYEQYF
.	TRBV12-3/TRBV12-4	TRBJ1-4	.	TGTGCCAGCAGCCTTCCTCGGGTATCGAAAAAACTGTTTTTT	CASSLPRVSKKLFF
.	TRBV7-2	TRBJ1-2	.	TGTGCCAGCAGCTTAAATCCCGGATACTATGGCTACACCTTC	CASSLNPGYYGYTF
.	TRBV10-3	TRBJ1-1	TRBD1	TGTGCCATCAGTGAATTGCAGGGGGAAAACACTGAAGCTTTCTTT	CAISELQGENTEAFF
.	TRBV12-3/TRBV12-4	TRBJ1-3	.	TGTGCCAGCAGTCGCAGGGACGGCGGAAACACCATATATTTT	CASSRRDGGNTIYF
.	TRBV5-1	TRBJ1-1	.	TGCGCCAGCAAGCGGGGCCCGGGGTCCGACACTGAAGCTTTCTTT	CASKRGPGSDTEAFF
.	TRBV30	TRBJ2-3	.	TGTGCCTGGAGTGTAGTTAGCACAGATACGCAGTATTTT	CAWSVVSTDTQYF
.	TRBV15	TRBJ1-2	TRBD1	TGTGCCACCAGCCACCAAAGGACAGGGTCAATCTATGGCTACACCTTC	CATSHQRTGSIYGYTF
.	TRBV12-3/TRBV12-4	TRBJ2-1	.	TGTGCCAGCAGTTGGCCTCCCCGCACCTACAATGAGCAGTTCTTC	CASSWPPRTYNEQFF
.	TRBV20-1	TRBJ2-1	TRBD1	TGCAGTGCTAGAGACCAACAGGGGGGTGAGCAGTTCTTC	CSARDQQGGEQFF
.	TRBV2	TRBJ1-5	TRBD1	TGTGCCAGCAGTGAAGACAGGGGTCCTTATCAGCCCCAGCATTTT	CASSEDRGPYQPQHF
many	TRBV29-1	TRBJ2-7	TRBD1	TGCAGCGTTAAGGTGACAGGGGCCTACGAGCAGTACTTC	CSVKVTGAYEQYF
.	TRBV2	TRBJ2-4	TRBD1	TGTGCCAGCAGTCGGGACAGCGAGATAAAAAACATTCAGTACTTC	CASSRDSEIKNIQYF
.	TRBV4-3	TRBJ2-1	.	TGCACCAGCAGCCACATGAACATAGATGAGCAGTTCTTC	CTSSHMNIDEQFF
.	TRBV6-2/TRBV6-3	TRBJ2-5	TRBD2	TGTGCCATCAGAGGGGAGGGGACGAGAGAGACCCAGTACTTC	CAIRGEGTRETQYF
.	TRBV7-2	TRBJ1-1	.	TGTGCCAGCAGCTTAGAAGGCGTAGGGGCACTGGGAGCTTTCTTT	CASSLEGVGALGAFF
few	TRBV29-1	TRBJ2-5	.	TGCAGCGCCGGCCCCACTCAAGAGACCCAGTACTTC	CSAGPTQETQYF
once	TRBV6-8	TRBJ1-2	.	TGTGCCAGCAACCTTACAGTGGATTTTAACTATGGCTACACCTTC	CASNLTVDFNYGYTF
.	TRBV7-3	TRBJ1-1	.	TGTGCCAGCAGCTTACGGGCAGGGGAGAGCACTGAAGCTTTCTTT	CASSLRAGESTEAFF
.	TRBV7-3	TRBJ1-1	.	TGTGCCAGCAGTCCAGGGGTCCTCGGCACTGAAGCTTTCTTT	CASSPGVLGTEAFF
.	TRBV6-1	TRBJ1-6	TRBD1	TGTGCCAGCAGCACCCGGACAGGGAGCAATTCACCCCTCCACTTT	CASSTRTGSNSPLHF
.	TRBV12-3/TRBV12-4	TRBJ1-2	.	TGTGCCAGCAGTCCTAGTGGGGGTTTTGGCTACACCTTC	CASSPSGGFGYTF
few	TRBV20-1	TRBJ2-3	.	TGCAGTGCTAGTACTCCTCAATTATTCACAGATACGCAGTATTTT	CSASTPQLFTDTQYF
.	TRBV6-2/TRBV6-3	TRBJ2-1	.	TGTGCCAGCAGTTATCCTTTCGATGAGCAGTTCTTC	CASSYPFDEQFF
.	TRBV3-1	TRBJ2-1	.	TGTGCCAGCAGCCAAAACATACCCGGGGGTTCGGATGAGCAGTTCTTC	CASSQNIPGGSDEQFF
few	TRBV29-1	TRBJ1-1	.	TGCAGCGTTGAAGATCAGGGGATTAGCACTGAAGCTTTCTTT	CSVEDQGISTEAFF
.	TRBV4-1	TRBJ2-5	.	TGCGCCAGCAGCCACTTACCTAGCGCAGATACGCAGTACTTC	CASSHLPSADTQYF
.	TRBV20-1	TRBJ2-1	.	TGCAGTGCTCGGGTTACCCTCAGACACAATGAGCAGTTCTTC	CSARVTLRHNEQFF
few	TRBV7-2	TRBJ2-1	.	TGTGCCAGCAGCTCATCATGGGCTGCCTACAATGAGCAGTTCTTC	CASSSSWAAYNEQFF
many	TRBV20-1	TRBJ2-7	.	TGCAGTGCTAGAGATCGGGACTCCCCCTACGAGCAGTACTTC	CSARDRDSPYEQYF
many	TRBV29-1	TRBJ1-2	.	TGCAGCGTTGAAGGGTTTTATGGCTACACCTTC	CSVEGFYGYTF
.	TRBV7-2	TRBJ1-5	.	TGTGCCAGCAGCTTAGTCAGTGGGTACGATCAGCCCCAGCATTTT	CASSLVSGYDQPQHF
.	TRBV10-3	TRBJ1-2	.	TGTGCCATCAGTGAGACAGAGTATGGCTACACCTTC	CAISETEYGYTF
.	TRBV20-1	TRBJ2-7	.	TGCAGTGCTGGGGATAATTGGGGCTACGAGCAGTACTTC	CSAGDNWGYEQYF